A selection of T cell receptor beta chains follows, all from one sample in a study of radiation and T cells in renal cell carcinoma. Only in-frame clones appear in the TCRdb table, and some are missing; sequencing was by immunoSEQ multiplex PCR. The data show 85,000 to 100,000 clones, around nine tenths seen once. The material sequenced was blood, taken from a patient whose treatment included radiotherapy and nephrectomy. These TCRs come from a man in his fifties or sixties with renal cell carcinoma. Each CDR3 is given with its conserved first and last residue. The D gene is left open where the match is weak. Clone sizes are given selectively: once, few, many, or a class where the clone is expanded.

J gene	clone size	V gene	D gene	CDR3 DNA	CDR3 protein
TRBJ1-1	-	TRBV27	-	TGTGCCAGCTGCTACAGGGTGAACACTGAAGCTTTCTTT	CASCYRVNTEAFF
TRBJ2-3	-	TRBV5-1	-	TGCGCCAGCAGCTTGTCCGGGAGTAGGGATACGCAGTATTTT	CASSLSGSRDTQYF
TRBJ2-7	-	TRBV5-1	TRBD2	TGCGCCAGCAGCTTGGCCGAACTAGCGGGGGACTACGAGCAGTACTTC	CASSLAELAGDYEQYF
TRBJ1-1	-	TRBV7-2	TRBD1	TGTGCCAGCGTCAGACAGGGGTCCACTGAAGCTTTCTTT	CASVRQGSTEAFF
TRBJ1-2	-	TRBV7-2	-	TGTGCCAGCAGCCCCGGGGGAGCTAACTATGGCTACACCTTC	CASSPGGANYGYTF
TRBJ2-5	-	TRBV28	-	TGTGCCAGCAGTCCCCAAGCCGGGGCGGGGGAGACCCAGTACTTC	CASSPQAGAGETQYF
TRBJ2-7	-	TRBV5-1	TRBD2	TGCGCCAGCAGCGGCGGACTAGCGGGAGGGTCATACGAGCAGTACTTC	CASSGGLAGGSYEQYF
TRBJ2-7	-	TRBV6-1	TRBD2	TGTGCCAGCAGCCAGAGCGGGAGCGGTTACGAGCAGTACTTC	CASSQSGSGYEQYF
TRBJ1-2	few	TRBV20-1	-	TGCAGTGCTAGATACAACTATGGCTACACCTTC	CSARYNYGYTF
TRBJ1-3	-	TRBV5-5	TRBD1	TGTGCCAGCAGCGACCGGGGACAGAGTCTTGGAAACACCATATATTTT	CASSDRGQSLGNTIYF
TRBJ1-4	-	TRBV5-5	-	TGTGCCAGCAGCTCCCGGCCGGGACCAACTAATGAAAAACTGTTTTTT	CASSSRPGPTNEKLFF
TRBJ1-5	-	TRBV28	-	TGTGCCAGCAGACAGGTCAATCAGCCCCAGCATTTT	CASRQVNQPQHF
TRBJ2-5	-	TRBV5-4	-	TGTGCCAGCAGCCTTCCGGGGCAAGGTCAAGAGACCCAGTACTTC	CASSLPGQGQETQYF
TRBJ2-6	-	TRBV7-8	-	TGTGCCAGCAGCCTCTCACAGGGCTCTGGGGCCAACGTCCTGACTTTC	CASSLSQGSGANVLTF
TRBJ1-1	-	TRBV6-5	-	TGTGCCAGCAGTTACTTACGGGGGGGGTTGAACACTGAAGCTTTCTTT	CASSYLRGGLNTEAFF
TRBJ2-1	-	TRBV5-1	TRBD2	TGCGCCAGCAGACTAGCGGGGAGTCCCTACAATGAGCAGTTCTTC	CASRLAGSPYNEQFF
TRBJ2-2	-	TRBV15	-	TGTGCCACCAGCGAGCCGGATCGAGCCAACACCGGGGAGCTGTTTTTT	CATSEPDRANTGELFF